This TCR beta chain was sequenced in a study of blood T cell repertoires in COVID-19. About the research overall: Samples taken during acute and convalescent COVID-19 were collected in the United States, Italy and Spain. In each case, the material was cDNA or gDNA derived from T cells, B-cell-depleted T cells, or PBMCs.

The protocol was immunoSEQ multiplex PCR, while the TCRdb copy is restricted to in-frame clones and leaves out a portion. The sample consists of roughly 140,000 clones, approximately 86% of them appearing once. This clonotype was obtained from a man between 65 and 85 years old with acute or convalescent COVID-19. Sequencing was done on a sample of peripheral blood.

The CDR3 spells CASRAQGLDGYTF. In DNA, the CDR3 is TGTGCCAGCAGGGCACAGGGGTTGGACGGCTACACCTTC. The chain links TRBV28 to TRBJ1-2; 7 bases are a match to TRBD1. CDR3 size: 13 residues. The junction had 9 bases not matched to a gene; V was cut back by 6 bases and J by 8 bases. CDR1 and CDR2 (germline): MDHEN, SYDVKM.